The source of this T cell receptor (beta chain) is a study of blood T cell repertoires in COVID-19. Study as a whole: Both acute and convalescent COVID-19 samples were obtained from the United States, Italy and Spain. In each case, the material was cDNA or gDNA derived from T cells, B-cell-depleted T cells, or PBMCs.

CDR3 length: 15 amino acids. Per germline, CDR1 LNHNV and CDR2 YYDKDF (reference sequence). V lost 0 bases and J lost 7, with 13 bases in between. In the original processing: The authors estimated nucleated cell counts from reference gene primer amplification. The repertoire was sequenced with immunoSEQ multiplex PCR; TCRdb's copy has only in-frame clones and lacks some. The V and J calls and the clone size are those of that table, but D and trimming were determined from the DNA. The sample contains some 400,000 clones, over 65% of which appear only once. This sequence joins TRBV15 and TRBJ1-5; tentatively, D is TRBD1 (5 bases). This clonotype was sampled from a human donor with acute or convalescent COVID-19. The donor label of this sample is uncertain. The sequenced material came from peripheral blood. CDR3 nucleotide sequence: TGTGCCACCAGCAGAGAGGGGGGAAGAGGCCAGCCCCAGCATTTT. Encoded protein: CATSREGGRGQPQHF. Full variable domain (outside the CDR3, taken from reference TRBV15 and TRBJ1-5): DAMVIQNPRYQVTQFGKPVTLSCSQTLNHNVMYWYQQKSSQAPKLLFHYYDKDFNNEADTPDNFQSRRPNTSFCFLDIRSPGLGDTAMYLCATSREGGRGQPQHFGDGTRLSIL.